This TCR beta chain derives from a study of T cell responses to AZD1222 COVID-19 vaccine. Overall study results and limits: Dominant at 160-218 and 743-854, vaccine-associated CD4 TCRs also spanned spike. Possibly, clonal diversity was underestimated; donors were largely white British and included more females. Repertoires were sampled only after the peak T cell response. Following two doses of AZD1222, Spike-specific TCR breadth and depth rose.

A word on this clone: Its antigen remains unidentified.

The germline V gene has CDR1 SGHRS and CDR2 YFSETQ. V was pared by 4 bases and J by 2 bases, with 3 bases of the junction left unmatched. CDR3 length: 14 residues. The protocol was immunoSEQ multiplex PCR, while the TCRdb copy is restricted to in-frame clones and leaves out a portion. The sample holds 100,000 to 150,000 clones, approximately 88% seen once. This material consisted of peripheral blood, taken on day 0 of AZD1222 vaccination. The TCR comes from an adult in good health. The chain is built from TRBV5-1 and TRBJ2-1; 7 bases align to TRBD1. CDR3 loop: CASSTGETYNEQFF. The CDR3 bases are TGCGCCAGCAGCACAGGGGAGACCTACAATGAGCAGTTCTTC. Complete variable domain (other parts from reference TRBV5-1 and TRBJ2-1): KAGVTQTPRYLIKTRGQQVTLSCSPISGHRSVSWYQQTPGQGLQFLFEYFSETQRNKGNFPGRFSGRQFSNSRSEMNVSTLELGDSALYLCASSTGETYNEQFFGPGTRLTVL.